The 14 T cell receptor beta chains in this list originate from one sample, sequenced in a study of T cell repertoires in cytomegalovirus infection (dated by TCRdb to between 2018 and 2021). The sample's treatment or condition label, decoded: in vitro stimulation with specific CMV peptide epitopes to enrich CMV-specific T cells. Their specific antigens are unknown. The instrument was an Illumina HiSeq 1500. Using fastp at Q25 and MiXCR, TCRdb reprocessed the public reads and kept productive beta chains. Records with the same CDR3 protein are collapsed into one entry carrying the most frequent genes and DNA. In all, the sample holds hundreds of thousands of distinct CDR3 sequences, and 33% of those were seen once. The ten biggest clones cover roughly 17% of the sample. The sequences come from cultured PBMCs, collected from culture after CMV antigen stimulation. The source of these receptors is a human donor in good health (CMV status not recorded). Some clones in this sample may be carry-over from other donors' samples.

This clonotype was seen many times. This chain links TRBV7-2 with TRBJ1-1; possible D gene TRBD1, 6 bases. Trimming stripped 2 bases from V and 3 bases from J, with 13 bases between. CDR1 is SGHTA, CDR2 FQGNSA, per germline. The CDR3 has 15 amino acids. The CDR3 sequence: CASSLWRGRDTEAFF. CDR3 in DNA: TGTGCCAGCAGCTTATGGAGGGGGAGAGACACTGAAGCTTTCTTT.

The chain uses TRBV19 and TRBJ1-5; 7 positions match TRBD1. The CDR3 runs to 19 residues. The germline V gene encodes CDR1 LNHDA and CDR2 SQIVND (reference sequence). After removal of 3 bases from V and 0 bases from J, the junction contained 14 bases not matched to a gene. CDR3 protein: CASSIRWEGQTYSNQPQHF. CDR3 DNA: TGTGCCAGTAGTATCAGGTGGGAGGGACAGACGTATAGCAATCAGCCCCAGCATTTT.

This clonotype was counted only a few times. This sequence joins TRBV28 and TRBJ1-3, with 8 positions matching TRBD1. CDR1 is MDHEN and CDR2 is SYDVKM in the germline V gene. This CDR3 is 15 amino acids long. V lost 6 bases, J lost 2 bases, and 6 bases stayed unmatched. CDR3 nucleotide sequence: TGTGCCAGCAGGGGGACAGGAGGACCTGGAAACACCATATATTTT. This gives the protein CASRGTGGPGNTIYF.

J is TRBJ2-2 and V is TRBV7-1; D perhaps matches TRBD1 (6 bases). TRBV7-1 is an ORF for which the function is uncertain. The V end lost 9 bases, the J end lost 0 bases, and 11 bases lay between the germline ends. The CDR3 runs 14 residues. CDR3 sequence (DNA): TGTGCCAGGTCGGGACACCCGAACACCGGGGAGCTGTTTTTT. Amino acid sequence: CARSGHPNTGELFF.

This clonotype was recorded at least ten times. The chain links TRBV7-2 to TRBJ1-1; 7 bases map to TRBD1. The trim removed 5 bases at V and 0 bases at J, leaving 6 bases unmatched. The CDR3 is 15 residues long. CDR1 and CDR2 (germline): SGHTA, FQGNSA. The CDR3 sequence: CASSPPGGMNTEAFF. The DNA for the CDR3 is TGTGCCAGCAGCCCTCCAGGGGGGATGAACACTGAAGCTTTCTTT.

This chain links TRBV30 with TRBJ2-3; 10 bases are a match to TRBD2. The CDR3 is 15 residues long. CDR1 GTSNPN and CDR2 SVGIG come from the germline V gene (reference sequence). With 4 bases clipped from V and 3 bases from J, the junction kept 7 bases outside the gene matches. CDR3 sequence (DNA): TGTGCCTGGACGATTAGCGGGAGGTCTACAGATACGCAGTATTTT. It yields the protein CAWTISGRSTDTQYF.

In this sample, this clonotype turned up a few times. The gene calls are TRBV27 and TRBJ2-1; perhaps D is TRBD1 or TRBD2 (6 bases each). V gave up 8 bases and J gave up 10 bases, with 24 bases separating them. CDR3 length equals 15 residues. In germline, CDR1 is MNHEY, CDR2 SMNVEV (reference sequence). The CDR3 is CASEKEGGGIIEQFF. The DNA for the CDR3 is TGTGCCAGCGAGAAGGAGGGGGGTGGAATAATAGAGCAGTTCTTC.

This clonotype showed up many times. The rearrangement joins TRBV20-1 to TRBJ1-1; D remains ambiguous. With 1 base removed from V and 4 bases from J, the gap between germline ends came to 10 bases. Germline values: CDR1 DFQATT, CDR2 SNEGSKA (reference sequence). This CDR3 contains 13 residues. The CDR3 DNA is TGCAGTGCTAGAGCCTCTCTCCCCACTGAAGCTTTCTTT. Translating gives CSARASLPTEAFF.

This clonotype came up a few times. The CDR3 nucleotides read TGTGCCAGCAGCTTAGTAACAGGGGGCGACTATGGCTACACCTTC. Encoded protein: CASSLVTGGDYGYTF. This chain joins TRBV7-2 and TRBJ1-2; 9 nucleotides agree with TRBD1. V shed 1 base, J shed 3 bases, and the junction held 3 bases outside the gene matches. There are 15 residues in the CDR3. The germline gives CDR1 SGHTA, CDR2 FQGNSA. Full variable domain (rest looked up from reference TRBV7-2 and TRBJ1-2): GAGVSQSPSNKVTEKGKDVELRCDPISGHTALYWYRQSLGQGLEFLIYFQGNSAPDKSGLPSDRFSAERTGGSVSTLTIQRTQQEDSAVYLCASSLVTGGDYGYTFGSGTRLTVV.

The V gene is TRBV12-3 or TRBV12-4, the J gene TRBJ2-5; 7 bases map to TRBD1. J lost 4 bases, V lost 6 bases, and 11 bases had no gene match. CDR3 length: 15 amino acids. CDR3: CASSSRQGSRETQYF. The CDR3, as DNA: TGTGCCAGCAGCTCTCGACAGGGAAGTCGAGAGACCCAGTACTTC.

Remarks on this clonotype: Germline is not matched at one junction end, which may reflect a read error. The chain employs TRBV7-2 and TRBJ2-3; 7 nucleotides align to TRBD2. The germline gives CDR1 SGHTA, CDR2 FQGNSA. The CDR3 contains 15 residues. For the CDR3, the DNA is TGTGCCAGCAGCCTAGCGGTCGCTAGCACAGATACGCAGTATTTT. Translated, it gives CASSLAVASTDTQYF.

This clonotype was counted only a few times. The chain joins TRBV7-3 to TRBJ2-3; maybe TRBD1 (5 bases). The germline CDR1 and CDR2 sequences are SGHTA and FQGTGA. The germline V and J ends were trimmed by 4 bases and 4 bases, with 15 bases remaining between them. This CDR3 has 15 residues. The CDR3 DNA reads TGTGCCAGCAGCTCGACTGGAGTAGGGGCAGATACGCAGTATTTT. This encodes CASSSTGVGADTQYF.

The chain joins TRBV7-2 to TRBJ2-5, with 7 bases fitting TRBD1. The CDR3 runs 13 residues. The ends lost 5 bases at V and 4 bases at J; junction bases unmatched: 4. The germline V gene encodes CDR1 SGHTA and CDR2 FQGNSA. The CDR3 nucleotides are TGTGCCAGCAGCCCTACAGGGGCAGAGACCCAGTACTTC. This sequence encodes CASSPTGAETQYF.

DNA for the CDR3: TGTGCCAGCAGTCAAAGACAGGGGTATACCGGGGAGCTGTTTTTT. It yields the protein CASSQRQGYTGELFF. The rearrangement uses TRBV6-2 or TRBV6-3 and TRBJ2-2; 8 bases are shared with TRBD1. The germline gives CDR1 MNHEY, CDR2 SVGEGT. V lost 5 bases to trimming and J lost 5 bases; unmatched junction nucleotides: 7. The CDR3 is made up of 15 amino acids.